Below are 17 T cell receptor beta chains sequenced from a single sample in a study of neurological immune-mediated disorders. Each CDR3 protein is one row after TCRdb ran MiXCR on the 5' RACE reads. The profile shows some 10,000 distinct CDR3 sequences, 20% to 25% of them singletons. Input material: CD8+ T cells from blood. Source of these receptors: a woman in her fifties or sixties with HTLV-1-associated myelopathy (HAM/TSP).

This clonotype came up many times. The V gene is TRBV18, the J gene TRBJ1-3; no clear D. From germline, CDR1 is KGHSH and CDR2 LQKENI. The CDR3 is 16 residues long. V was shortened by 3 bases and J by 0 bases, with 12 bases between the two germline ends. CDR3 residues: CASSPSRQSSGNTIYF. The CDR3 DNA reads TGTGCCAGCTCACCTTCGCGGCAGAGCTCTGGAAACACCATATATTTT.

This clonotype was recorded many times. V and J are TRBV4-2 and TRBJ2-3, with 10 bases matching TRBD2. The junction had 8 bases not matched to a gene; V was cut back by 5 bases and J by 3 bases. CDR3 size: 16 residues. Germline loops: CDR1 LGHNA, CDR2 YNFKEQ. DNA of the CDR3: TGTGCCAGCAGCTACCAGCGGGGGGGCGGAACAGATACGCAGTATTTT. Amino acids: CASSYQRGGGTDTQYF.

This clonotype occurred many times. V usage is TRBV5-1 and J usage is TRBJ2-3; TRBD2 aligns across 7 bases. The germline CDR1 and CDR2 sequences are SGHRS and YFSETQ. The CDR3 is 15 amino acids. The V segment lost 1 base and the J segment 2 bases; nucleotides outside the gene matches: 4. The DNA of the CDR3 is TGCGCCAGCAGCTTGAGCGGGGCTGACACAGATACGCAGTATTTT. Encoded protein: CASSLSGADTDTQYF.

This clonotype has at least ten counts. The CDR3 coding sequence is TGTGCCAGCAGCTTAGGGGGCAGGGGGACTGAAGCTTTCTTT. It yields the protein CASSLGGRGTEAFF. This chain connects TRBV7-2 to TRBJ1-1, with TRBD1 matching 7 bases. J was trimmed by 5 bases and V by 1 base; bases with no gene match: 4. Germline V gene lookup returns CDR1 SGHTA and CDR2 FQGNSA. The CDR3 extends over 14 amino acids.

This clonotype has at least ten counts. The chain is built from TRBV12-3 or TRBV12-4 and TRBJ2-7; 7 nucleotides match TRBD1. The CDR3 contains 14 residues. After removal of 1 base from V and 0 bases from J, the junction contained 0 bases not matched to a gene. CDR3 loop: CASSLGDSSYEQYF. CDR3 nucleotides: TGTGCCAGCAGTTTAGGGGACAGCTCCTACGAGCAGTACTTC.

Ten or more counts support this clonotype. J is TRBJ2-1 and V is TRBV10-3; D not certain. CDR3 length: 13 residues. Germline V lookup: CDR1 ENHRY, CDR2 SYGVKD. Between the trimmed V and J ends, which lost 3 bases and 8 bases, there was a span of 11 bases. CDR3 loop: CAISDLLIDEQFF. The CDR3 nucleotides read TGTGCCATCAGTGACCTCTTAATAGATGAGCAGTTCTTC.

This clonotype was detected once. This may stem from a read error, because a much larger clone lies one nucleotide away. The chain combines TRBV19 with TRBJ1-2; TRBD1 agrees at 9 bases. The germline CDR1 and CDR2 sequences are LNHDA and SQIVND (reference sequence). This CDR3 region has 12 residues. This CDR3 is CTTGTGFHGYTF. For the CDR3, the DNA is TGTACCACCGGGACAGGGTTCCATGGCTACACCTTC.

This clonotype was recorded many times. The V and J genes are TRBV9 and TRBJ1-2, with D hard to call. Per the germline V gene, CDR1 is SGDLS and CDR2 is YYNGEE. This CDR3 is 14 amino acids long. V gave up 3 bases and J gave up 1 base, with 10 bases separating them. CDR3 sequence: CASSASTHNYGYTF. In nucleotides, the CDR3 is TGTGCCAGCAGCGCGAGCACTCATAACTATGGCTACACCTTC. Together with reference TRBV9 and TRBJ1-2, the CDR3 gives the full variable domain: DSGVTQTPKHLITATGQRVTLRCSPRSGDLSVYWYQQSLDQGLQFLIQYYNGEERAKGNILERFSAQQFPDLHSELNLSSLELGDSALYFCASSASTHNYGYTFGSGTRLTVV.

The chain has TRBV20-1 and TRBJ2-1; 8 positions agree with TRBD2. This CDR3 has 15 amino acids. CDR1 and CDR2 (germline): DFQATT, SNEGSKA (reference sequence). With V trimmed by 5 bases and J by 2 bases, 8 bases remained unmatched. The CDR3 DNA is TGCAGTGCTGGCCTCGGGGGGGGTACCTACAATGAGCAGTTCTTC. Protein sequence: CSAGLGGGTYNEQFF.

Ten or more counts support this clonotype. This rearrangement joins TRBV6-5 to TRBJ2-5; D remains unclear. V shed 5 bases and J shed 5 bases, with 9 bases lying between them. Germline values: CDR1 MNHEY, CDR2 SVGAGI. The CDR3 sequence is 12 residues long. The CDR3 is CASSPDWETQYF. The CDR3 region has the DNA TGTGCCAGCAGTCCCGACTGGGAGACCCAGTACTTC.

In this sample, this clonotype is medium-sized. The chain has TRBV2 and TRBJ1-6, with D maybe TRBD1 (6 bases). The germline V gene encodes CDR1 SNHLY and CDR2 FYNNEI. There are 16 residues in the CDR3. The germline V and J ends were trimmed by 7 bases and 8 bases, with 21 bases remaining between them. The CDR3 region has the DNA TGTGCCAGCACCCAGACCCAGGGGTTTGGCTATTCACCCCTCCACTTT. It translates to CASTQTQGFGYSPLHF.

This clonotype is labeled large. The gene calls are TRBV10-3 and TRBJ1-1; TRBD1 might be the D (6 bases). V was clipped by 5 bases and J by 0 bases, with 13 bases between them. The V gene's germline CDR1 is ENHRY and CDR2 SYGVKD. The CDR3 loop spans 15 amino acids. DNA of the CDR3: TGTGCCATCAGTACGACAGGCGCCATGAACACTGAAGCTTTCTTT. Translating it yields CAISTTGAMNTEAFF.

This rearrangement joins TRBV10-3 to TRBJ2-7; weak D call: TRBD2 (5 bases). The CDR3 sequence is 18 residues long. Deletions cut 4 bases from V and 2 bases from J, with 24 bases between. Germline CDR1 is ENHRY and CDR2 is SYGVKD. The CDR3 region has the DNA TGTGCCATCAGTGGAACAAACACCCGGAGGCCAGTCACCTACGAGCAGTACTTC. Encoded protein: CAISGTNTRRPVTYEQYF.

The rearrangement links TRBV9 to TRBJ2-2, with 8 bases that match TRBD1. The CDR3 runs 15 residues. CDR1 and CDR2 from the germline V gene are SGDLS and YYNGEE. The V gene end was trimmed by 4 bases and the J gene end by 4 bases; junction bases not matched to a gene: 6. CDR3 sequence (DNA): TGTGCCAGCAGCTTGGGACAGGTCCTCACCGGGGAGCTGTTTTTT. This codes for CASSLGQVLTGELFF. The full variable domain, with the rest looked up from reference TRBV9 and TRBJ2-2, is DSGVTQTPKHLITATGQRVTLRCSPRSGDLSVYWYQQSLDQGLQFLIQYYNGEERAKGNILERFSAQQFPDLHSELNLSSLELGDSALYFCASSLGQVLTGELFFGEGSRLTVL.

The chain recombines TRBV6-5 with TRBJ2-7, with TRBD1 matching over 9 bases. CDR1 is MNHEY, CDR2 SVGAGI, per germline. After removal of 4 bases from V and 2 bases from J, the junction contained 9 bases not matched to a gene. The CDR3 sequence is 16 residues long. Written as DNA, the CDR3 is TGTGCCAGCAGTTTAACCGGGACAGGGATTACCTACGAGCAGTACTTC. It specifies CASSLTGTGITYEQYF.

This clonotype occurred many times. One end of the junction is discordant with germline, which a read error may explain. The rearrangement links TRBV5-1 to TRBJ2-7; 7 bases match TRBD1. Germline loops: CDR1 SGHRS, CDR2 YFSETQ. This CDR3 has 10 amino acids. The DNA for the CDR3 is TGCGCCAGCAGGATACGGACAGGCCACTTC. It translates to CASRIRTGHF.

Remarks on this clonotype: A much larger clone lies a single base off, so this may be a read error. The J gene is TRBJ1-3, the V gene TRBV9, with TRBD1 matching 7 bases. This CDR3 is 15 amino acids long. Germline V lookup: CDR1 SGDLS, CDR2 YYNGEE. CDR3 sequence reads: CASSAGQNAGHTIYF. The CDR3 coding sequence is TGTGCCAGCAGCGCGGGACAGAACGCTGGACACACCATATATTTT.